This T cell receptor (beta chain) was retrieved from a study of cytomegalovirus exposure and HLA in healthy donors (TCRdb year 2017). Background for the entire study: In an earlier analysis of under 600 of the donors, around 300 Gb of sequence data and 90 million to 120 million unique TCR beta sequences from some 170 million T cells were reported. An early release covering approximately 600 HLA-typed donors comprised approximately 290 gigabases of sequencing data and around 85 million unique TCR sequences. Of the 398 genotyped donors, less than 90% were placed in the genetic ancestry cluster associated with self-reported Caucasian donors. The study aimed to test whether cataloging public T cell receptors could reveal signatures of past pathogen exposure. The T cell repertoires of about 700 subjects were profiled by immunosequencing and related to cytomegalovirus serostatus. Besides the first cohort of around 700 subjects, a separate validation cohort made up of 120 different subjects was used. To predict cytomegalovirus infection status, the study brought together high-throughput TCR immunosequencing, statistical association of individual TCRs with disease status, and machine learning. A later analysis re-analyzed previously published TCR beta repertoires from 666 donors and added high-resolution HLA genotyping to study TCR occurrence patterns. Rather than drawing on any new phenotypic data, the later analysis identified candidate immune exposures from TCR beta sequences and the way those sequences occurred across donors. An earlier analysis of approximately 630 of the donors applied high-throughput TCR beta sequencing to assess whether each TCR beta V gene segment acted as functional or pseudogenic. Donor age, sex, ethnicity and CMV serostatus were compiled alongside the repertoire data. A later genetic analysis used genome-wide SNP genotypes for about 60% of the roughly 700 donors, treating that subset as a discovery cohort. All discovery cohort repertoires had been generated using a single sequencing platform. HLA typing covered class I and class II loci at four-digit resolution. Typing coverage varied by locus: roughly 629-630 donors for A, B, C, DRB1 and DQB1; under 550 for DQA1; 606 for DPA1; roughly 450 for DPB1. Several DR-DQ haplotypes were treated as single units for association and clustering because of strong linkage in the cohort. Across around 400 genotyped donors of the cohort, an average of roughly 250,000 unique TCR beta nucleotide sequences per donor were sequenced, and approximately 17% of those sequences were non-productive.

The CDR3 sequence holds 14 residues, the cysteine and phenylalanine included. Only CDR3 DNA is held: 42 bases, read in frame from base 1. CDR1 and CDR2 (SGHVS, FQNEAQ) derive from the germline V gene. V and J lose 5 bases and 1 base, and a span of 9 bases separates them. Regarding this clone: Which antigen it targets is not known. Per-base qualities were not stored, and no clone one base away is much larger.

Library preparation used the immunoSEQ multiplex PCR assay. The multiplex PCR relied on a mix of 60 forward primers for TCR Vbeta segments and 13 reverse primers for TCR Jbeta segments. A multiplex PCR assay on genomic DNA amplified the CDR3 region of rearranged TCR beta genes. The Illumina HiSeq System was used to sequence the amplified TCR beta libraries as 87-base-pair reads. On the authors' methods: A later analysis counted approximately 84 million unique TCR beta chains across the 550 to 800 repertoires, and around 9.9 million of these chains were shared by at least two donors. To remove PCR and sequencing errors, raw reads were error-corrected and collapsed into unique sequences using a nearest-neighbor algorithm that merged closely related sequences. Alignment of CDR3 sequences to IMGT reference sequences was used to assign V, D and J gene segments. For a sequence to be retained, at least a six-nucleotide match to both a V gene segment and a J gene segment was required. Rearrangements were called productive when the CDR3 lacked stop codons and stayed in frame with V and J; all others were non-productive. CDR3 was defined according to IMGT convention as the region running from the second conserved V-encoded cysteine to the conserved J-encoded phenylalanine. The earlier analysis of about 590 of the donors excluded sequences that lacked an unambiguous match to a single V gene segment. In an earlier analysis of several hundred of the donors, V segments were called functional above 56.7% productive rearrangements and were called segregating when the between-donor standard deviation exceeded 5%. A statistical classification framework was built for diagnosing cytomegalovirus status from the catalog of TCR beta chain sequences. In a later analysis, V and J genes were assigned by comparing TCR nucleotide sequences against IMGT/GENE-DB human TR gene sequences. A later analysis assigned CDR3 sequences and most-parsimonious VDJ recombination scenarios with the TCRdist pipeline. A later analysis defined each TCR beta chain by its CDR3 amino acid sequence plus V-gene family, and excluded reads lacking a unique V-gene family. As a way to deal with suspected cross-contamination and a sequencing artifact, a later analysis dropped roughly 620 nucleotide sequences that were highly shared and had low generation probability. In a later analysis, a clonal expansion index was calculated for each public chain from normalized within-repertoire ranks of inferred template counts. In a later analysis, generation probabilities were computed using a VDJ recombination model fitted to out-of-frame rearrangements, and the results were checked against IGoR. In a later analysis, TCR-TCR, TCR-HLA and TCR-CMV co-occurrence was scored with hypergeometric tests, and a repertoire-size bias correction was applied to TCR pairs. False discovery rates were estimated in a later analysis by permuting HLA or CMV assignments 20 times. A later analysis grouped co-occurring TCRs with DBSCAN, adding TCRdist sequence similarity when clustering within HLA-allele-positive subsets. Repertoires with fewer than 30,000 or more than 120,000 public chains, plus five repertoires with anomalous nucleotide sharing, were excluded from co-occurrence clustering. The clones in this table, taken by TCRdb from immuneACCESS, are in-frame only. Not every clone is retained; where verified, under half of the shortfall comes from an unresolved V gene, and the cause of the rest is unknown. The V and J calls and clone size are taken from that table; D and trimming were inferred from the DNA. The sample records 150,000 to 200,000 clones, 70% to 90% of which are singletons. In total, the top ten clones hold nearly 2% of the sample.

The cohort comprised several hundred healthy bone marrow donors. All cohort members were sampled while nominally healthy, although unrecorded immune exposures were likely present. The donor was CMV seronegative and belonged to the group of 352 seronegative cohort members. A peripheral blood sample was collected from each donor, and TCR beta sequencing was performed on peripheral blood mononuclear cells. The Qiagen DNeasy Blood Extraction Kit was used to extract genomic DNA from the blood cell samples. What the work shows at the level of the full study, not this receptor alone: Correlated functional status among segregating V segments might reflect linkage disequilibrium, but an unknown experimental factor could not be ruled out. A later analysis found that HLA-associated TCR beta chains were more clonally expanded and had lower generation probabilities than equally common non-associated chains. A later analysis found that most CMV-associated TCR beta chains appeared HLA-restricted, with HLA associations seemingly driven largely by CMV exposure. A later analysis associated 15,000 to 20,000 TCR beta sequences with specific HLA alleles at a false discovery rate of 0.05. In a later genetic analysis, fewer N-insertions in productive TCRs were reported among donors in an Asian-associated ancestry cluster than the roughly 700-donor mean. For the cohort, immune exposure information was limited to CMV serostatus. It was suggested by the authors that the approach could potentially be generalized to other disease states and immunological phenotypes. Because counts were too low, seventeen rarely observed V segments, including chromosome 9 orphons, were left out of the earlier analysis of 500 to 650 of the donors. Cytomegalovirus status was reported to be diagnosed by the classifier with high specificity and sensitivity in both the original and validation cohorts. The study gave a list of around 170 TCR beta chains associated with cytomegalovirus. Most TCR sequences were seen in very few donors, while some public TCRs were found in many individuals. HLA typing was unavailable for some donors at each locus, so association tests used only the typed subset. A cluster of highly shared sequence variants was judged likely to be a technical artifact of the sequencing pipeline. Sequencing depth was assumed to be roughly uniform across donors in the presence/absence analyses, though that assumption may not hold. V-gene and J-gene trimming of TCR beta chains was associated with a missense DCLRE1C variant in a later genetic analysis, and the association was replicated in an independent cohort. A further reported finding was that TCR beta sequences accurately predicted the HLA-A and HLA-B alleles for most subjects in the first cohort. Strong co-occurrence of HLA alleles, especially DR and DQ, made assigning TCR associations to individual alleles difficult. In a later analysis, several top co-occurrence clusters were reported to appear linked to parvovirus B19, influenza, CMV and Epstein-Barr virus. In vitro tests confirmed that a few of the cytomegalovirus-associated TCR beta chains recognize cytomegalovirus antigens. This cohort had only TCR beta chains sequenced, and the lack of alpha or paired-chain data limited which features could be detected. An earlier analysis of some 590 of the donors showed that most TCR beta V segments appeared in productive rearrangements either about 87% or about 30% of the time, which broadly matched IMGT annotations. According to a later analysis, TCR association rates differed among HLA loci, with DRB1 alleles showing the most associated TCRs and HLA-C alleles showing the fewest. The 87-base-pair reads could not distinguish some IMGT-functional V segments, including TRBV6-2 and TRBV6-3, so those segments were excluded.

Sequencing used PBMCs. The sequence was obtained from a young woman in good health and CMV-seronegative. The chain is made from TRBV7-8 and TRBJ2-4; the D gene cannot be named for sure. The CDR3 in this case is CASSVTGAKNIQYF. The nucleotides read TGTGCCAGCAGCGTAACCGGGGCCAAAAACATTCAGTACTTC.